This T cell receptor (beta chain) was profiled in a study of cytomegalovirus exposure and HLA in healthy donors. In the study overall: Approximately 77 million unique TCRs from HLA-typed donors were held in an early release of data. Study findings and constraints: Usually a TCR sequence was rare, but some public TCRs were found in many donors. HLA allele associations emerged for some 16,000 TCR beta sequences in a later analysis, at 0.05 false discovery rate.

This CDR3 region has 13 residues. Trimming cost V 3 bases and J 2 bases, with 8 bases left between them. Germline CDR1 KGHSH, CDR2 LQKENI. Comment on this clone: Its target is unknown.

Primers for the PCR totalled 60 Vbeta and 13 Jbeta. Assay: immunoSEQ multiplex PCR; the TCRdb copy retains only in-frame clones and omits some. This table has about 200,000 clones, roughly 74% appearing once. The sequenced sample was PBMCs. The gene calls are TRBV18 and TRBJ2-7, with D possibly TRBD1 on 5 matching bases. The TCR sequence derives from a woman between 25 and 40 years old in good health and CMV-seropositive. CDR3 protein: CASSPDTAYEQYF. In DNA, the CDR3 is TGTGCCAGCTCACCGGACACTGCCTACGAGCAGTACTTC.